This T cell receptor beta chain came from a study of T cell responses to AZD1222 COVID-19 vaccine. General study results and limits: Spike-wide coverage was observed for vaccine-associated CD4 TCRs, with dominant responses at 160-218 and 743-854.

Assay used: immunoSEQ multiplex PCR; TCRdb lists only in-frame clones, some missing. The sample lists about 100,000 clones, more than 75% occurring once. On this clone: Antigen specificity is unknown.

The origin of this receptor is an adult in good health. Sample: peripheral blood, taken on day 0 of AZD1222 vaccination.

The DNA of the CDR3 is TGTGCCATCAGCATAGGGGGGATGAACACTGAAGCTTTCTTT. This translates into CAISIGGMNTEAFF. The chain employs TRBV10-3 and TRBJ1-1, with D perhaps matching TRBD1 (6 bases). The V gene's germline CDR1 is ENHRY and CDR2 SYGVKD. The CDR3 has 14 residues. Trimming took off 6 bases at V and 0 bases at J, with 11 bases between the two ends.